This TCR beta chain was documented in a study of blood T cell repertoires in COVID-19 (TCRdb year 2020). As for the study more broadly: Collaborator samples came from the United States, Italy and Spain and covered acute and convalescent phases of COVID-19. Where available, HLA class I and class II types were taken from metadata supplied by the sample provider and were not determined by assay-based typing. The material from the prospective study consisted of cDNA or gDNA derived from T cells, B-cell-depleted T cells, or PBMCs. The repertoires were released in a freely available public database meant as a resource for research on the immune response to SARS-CoV-2. Subjects who had been exposed to COVID-19, were actively infected with it, or had recovered from it provided the deeply sampled blood TCRbeta repertoires that made up the dataset. The sample metadata nearly always contained a de-identified subject ID, COVID-19 status, age in years and sex. Samples came from the ongoing ImmuneRACE study (first 160 participants) plus 1,254 subjects from 6 global collaborators. Study-wide conclusions, independent of this receptor: How much clinical and demographic metadata was included differed by source and by participant, and the metadata was provided uncurated.

In the prospective study, participants were about 18 to 100 years old, resided in fewer than 25 geographic areas of the United States, and were enrolled through a virtual design. In the prospective study, participants were assigned to cohorts based on the clinical history participants reported in a screening survey and a study questionnaire. Recovered participants in ImmuneRACE Cohort 3 were defined by two consecutive negative NP/OP PCR tests, clearance by a healthcare professional, or resolution of symptoms. Mobile phlebotomists in the prospective study collected whole blood, serum and a nasopharyngeal or oropharyngeal swab from every participant. Prospective study participants could optionally give additional blood draws and questionnaires over an approximately two-month period. Blood samples from the prospective study were shipped frozen or at room temperature prior to DNA extraction. TCRbeta CDR3 regions were amplified from genomic DNA by means of the immunoSEQ Assay, a bias-controlled multiplex PCR. The original pipeline was this. The number of nucleated cells in each sample was estimated by amplification of reference gene primers within the assay. To quantify the absolute abundance of each unique TCRbeta CDR3 rearrangement, sequence reads were collapsed and filtered. For each sample, productive Simpson clonality was calculated by taking the square root of Simpson's diversity index across productive rearrangements. Imported from immuneACCESS, the table was reduced by TCRdb to in-frame sequences with V and J called. These copies leave out some clones; in studies compared against another copy, an unresolved V gene accounts for under half, and the cause of the remainder is not known. D and trimming were read from the DNA, whereas the V and J calls and clone size are those reported in that table. Counted in this sample were around 140,000 clones; 60% to 80% of them appeared once. The ten biggest clones cover around 2.9% of the sample.

The CDR3 measures 13 amino acids from cysteine to phenylalanine. Of all the DNA, just the CDR3 is kept, 39 bases in frame from base 1. Cut back by 3 bases and 7 bases, the V and J ends lie 11 bases apart. About this clone itself: Its antigen specificity is not known. There are no base qualities to consult, and no much larger clone falls within one base.

The sequence is built from TRBV12-3 or TRBV12-4 and TRBJ2-3, and possibly TRBD2, on 6 matching bases. The sample consisted of PBMCs or T cells enriched from blood (not recorded which). The source of this sequence is a woman aged 45-65 years who had recovered from COVID-19. This receptor has the CDR3 CASSLGGAYTQYF. In nucleotide form, the sequence is TGTGCCAGCAGTTTGGGGGGAGCGTATACGCAGTATTTT.